This entry features one T cell receptor (beta chain) sequence. The length of the CDR3 is 18 residues. Germline V gene lookup returns CDR1 SGHRS and CDR2 YFSETQ. With 0 bases removed from V and 2 bases from J, the gap between germline ends came to 18 bases. This sample was taken from a study of T cell changes during pregnancy in multiple sclerosis. Assay used: immunoSEQ multiplex PCR; TCRdb lists only in-frame clones, some missing. The sample holds 70,000 to 100,000 clones, approximately 92% seen once. The V gene is TRBV5-1, the J gene TRBJ2-1; D possibly corresponds to TRBD2 (6 bases). The clonotype was recovered from a female donor with multiple sclerosis, enrolled in a pregnancy study. This specimen was peripheral blood, taken in the first trimester of pregnancy. The CDR3 DNA is TGCGCCAGCAGCTTGGTAGGACGGGGGATTCAAGCCTACAATGAGCAGTTCTTC. As protein: CASSLVGRGIQAYNEQFF.